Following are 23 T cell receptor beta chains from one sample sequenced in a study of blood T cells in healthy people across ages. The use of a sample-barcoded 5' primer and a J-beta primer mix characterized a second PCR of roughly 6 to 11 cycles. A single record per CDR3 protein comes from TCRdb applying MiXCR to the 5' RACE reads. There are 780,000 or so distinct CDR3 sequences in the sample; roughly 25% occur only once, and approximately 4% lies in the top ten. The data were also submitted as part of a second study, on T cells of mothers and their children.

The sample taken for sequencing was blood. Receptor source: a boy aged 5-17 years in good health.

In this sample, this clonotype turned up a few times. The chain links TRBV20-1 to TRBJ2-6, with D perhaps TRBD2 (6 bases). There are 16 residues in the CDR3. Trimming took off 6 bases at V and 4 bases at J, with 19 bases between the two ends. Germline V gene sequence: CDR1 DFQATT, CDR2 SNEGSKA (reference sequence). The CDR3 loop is CSAAGQRASGANVLTF. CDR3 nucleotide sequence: TGCAGTGCCGCGGGGCAGAGGGCCTCCGGGGCCAACGTCCTGACTTTC.

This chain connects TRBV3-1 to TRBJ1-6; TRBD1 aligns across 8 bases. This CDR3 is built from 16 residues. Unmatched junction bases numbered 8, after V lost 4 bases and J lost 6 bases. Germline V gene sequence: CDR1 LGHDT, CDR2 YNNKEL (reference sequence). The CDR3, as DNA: TGTGCCAGCAGCCCCGACAGGGGAGGAGGTAATTCACCCCTCCACTTT. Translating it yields CASSPDRGGGNSPLHF.

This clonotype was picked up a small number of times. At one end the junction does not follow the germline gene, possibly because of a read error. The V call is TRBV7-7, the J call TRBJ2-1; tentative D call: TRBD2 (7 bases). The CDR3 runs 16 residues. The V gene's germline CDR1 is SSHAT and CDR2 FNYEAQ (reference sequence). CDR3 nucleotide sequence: TGTGCTAGCAGCGTCGCCATCGGGGGGCCGTACAATGAGCAGTTCTTC. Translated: CASSVAIGGPYNEQFF.

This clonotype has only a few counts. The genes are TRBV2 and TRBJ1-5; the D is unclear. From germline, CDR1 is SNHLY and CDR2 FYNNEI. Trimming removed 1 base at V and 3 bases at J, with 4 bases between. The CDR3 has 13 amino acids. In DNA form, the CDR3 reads TGTGCCAGCAGTGAAGACTTCAATCAGCCCCAGCATTTT. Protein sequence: CASSEDFNQPQHF.

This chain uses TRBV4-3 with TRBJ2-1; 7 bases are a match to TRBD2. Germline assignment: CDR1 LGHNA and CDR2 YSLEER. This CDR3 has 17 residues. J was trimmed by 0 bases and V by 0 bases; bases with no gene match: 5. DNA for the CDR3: TGCGCCAGCAGCCAAGAATTGCCGGGGGGCTCCTACAATGAGCAGTTCTTC. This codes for CASSQELPGGSYNEQFF.

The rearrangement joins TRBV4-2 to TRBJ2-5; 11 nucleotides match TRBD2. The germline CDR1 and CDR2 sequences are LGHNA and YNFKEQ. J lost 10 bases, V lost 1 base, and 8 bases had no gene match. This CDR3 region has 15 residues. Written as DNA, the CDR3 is TGTGCCAGCAGCCAAGTTACGGGACTAGCGGAAATCCAGTACTTC. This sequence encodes CASSQVTGLAEIQYF.

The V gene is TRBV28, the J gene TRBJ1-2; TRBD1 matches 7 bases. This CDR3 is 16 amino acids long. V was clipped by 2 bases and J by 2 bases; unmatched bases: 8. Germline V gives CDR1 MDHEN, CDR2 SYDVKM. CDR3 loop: CASSLNAAGGNYGYTF. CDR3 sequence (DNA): TGTGCCAGCAGTTTAAACGCGGCAGGGGGGAACTATGGCTACACCTTC.

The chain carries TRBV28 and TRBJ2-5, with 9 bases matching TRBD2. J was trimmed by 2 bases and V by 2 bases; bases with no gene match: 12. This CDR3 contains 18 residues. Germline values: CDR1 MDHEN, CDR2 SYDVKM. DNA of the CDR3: TGTGCCAGCAGTTTACCTCTTGGCGGGAGGGGGACTCAAGAGACCCAGTACTTC. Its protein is CASSLPLGGRGTQETQYF. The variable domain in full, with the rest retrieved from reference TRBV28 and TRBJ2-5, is DVKVTQSSRYLVKRTGEKVFLECVQDMDHENMFWYRQDPGLGLRLIYFSYDVKMKEKGDIPEGYSVSREKKERFSLILESASTNQTSMYLCASSLPLGGRGTQETQYFGPGTRLLVL.

CDR3 bases: TGCGCCAGCAGCTCACAGGGTGGAAAAACCGGGGAGCTGTTTTTT. Translated, it gives CASSSQGGKTGELFF. This chain joins TRBV5-1 and TRBJ2-2; a weak D match, TRBD1 (6 bases). The CDR3 has 15 amino acids. Germline V gene sequence: CDR1 SGHRS, CDR2 YFSETQ. Trimming took 3 bases from V and 5 from J, leaving 14 bases between them.

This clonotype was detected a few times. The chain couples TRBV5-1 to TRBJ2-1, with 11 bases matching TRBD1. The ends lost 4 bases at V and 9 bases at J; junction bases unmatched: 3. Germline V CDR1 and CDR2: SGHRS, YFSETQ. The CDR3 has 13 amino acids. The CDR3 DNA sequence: TGCGCCAGCAGCGTGGGACAGGGGGGTGAGCAGTTCTTC. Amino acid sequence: CASSVGQGGEQFF. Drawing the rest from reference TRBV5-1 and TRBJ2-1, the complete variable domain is KAGVTQTPRYLIKTRGQQVTLSCSPISGHRSVSWYQQTPGQGLQFLFEYFSETQRNKGNFPGRFSGRQFSNSRSEMNVSTLELGDSALYLCASSVGQGGEQFFGPGTRLTVL.

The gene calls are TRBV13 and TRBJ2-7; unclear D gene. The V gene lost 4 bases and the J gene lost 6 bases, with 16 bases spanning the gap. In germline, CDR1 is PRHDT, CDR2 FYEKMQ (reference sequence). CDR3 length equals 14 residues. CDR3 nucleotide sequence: TGTGCCAGCAGCTCGTTTTCGGACGGCAGCGAGCAGTACTTC. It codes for CASSSFSDGSEQYF.

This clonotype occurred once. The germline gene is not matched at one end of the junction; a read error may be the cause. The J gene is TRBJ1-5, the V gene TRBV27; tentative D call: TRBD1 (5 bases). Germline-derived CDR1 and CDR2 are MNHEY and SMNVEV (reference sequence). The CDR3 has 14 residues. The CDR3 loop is CASSLGGYLGPQHF. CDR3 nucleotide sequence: TGTGCCAGCAGTTTAGGGGGTTACCTGGGGCCCCAACATTTT.

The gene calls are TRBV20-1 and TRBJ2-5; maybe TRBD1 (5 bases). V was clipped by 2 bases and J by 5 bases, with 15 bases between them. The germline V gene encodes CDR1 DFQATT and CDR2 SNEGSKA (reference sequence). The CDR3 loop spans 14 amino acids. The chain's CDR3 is CSARWQGITETQYF. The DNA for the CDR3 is TGCAGTGCTAGATGGCAGGGTATCACGGAGACCCAGTACTTC.

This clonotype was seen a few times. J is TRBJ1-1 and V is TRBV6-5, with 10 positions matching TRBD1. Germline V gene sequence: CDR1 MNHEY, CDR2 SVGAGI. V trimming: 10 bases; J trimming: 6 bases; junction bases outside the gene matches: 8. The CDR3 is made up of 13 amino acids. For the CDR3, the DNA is TGTGCCACCGAAAGACAGGGGGCTTCTGAAGCTTTCTTT. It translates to CATERQGASEAFF.

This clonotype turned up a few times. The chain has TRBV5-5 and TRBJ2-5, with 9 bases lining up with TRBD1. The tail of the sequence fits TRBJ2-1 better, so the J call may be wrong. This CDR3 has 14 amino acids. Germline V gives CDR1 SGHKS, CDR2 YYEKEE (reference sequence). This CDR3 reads CASSSGQGGNEQFF. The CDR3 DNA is TGTGCCAGCAGCTCGGGACAGGGTGGGAATGAGCAGTTCTTC.

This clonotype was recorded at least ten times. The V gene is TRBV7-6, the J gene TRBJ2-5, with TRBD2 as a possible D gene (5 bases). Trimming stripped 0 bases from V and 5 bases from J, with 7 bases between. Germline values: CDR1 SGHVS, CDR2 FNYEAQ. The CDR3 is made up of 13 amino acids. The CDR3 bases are TGTGCCAGCAGCTTAGCCAGGAGGGAGACCCAGTACTTC. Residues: CASSLARRETQYF.

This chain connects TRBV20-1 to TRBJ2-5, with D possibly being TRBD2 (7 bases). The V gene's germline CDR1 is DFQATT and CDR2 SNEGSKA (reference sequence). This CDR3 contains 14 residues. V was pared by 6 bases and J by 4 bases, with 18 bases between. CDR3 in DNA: TGCAGTGCCCAATGGGGGGGGGCCCCAGAGACCCAGTACTTC. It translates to CSAQWGGAPETQYF.

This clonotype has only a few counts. The CDR3 DNA sequence: TGTGCCAGCAGTGAGGTTCCCTACGAGCAGTACTTC. It is translated as CASSEVPYEQYF. V and J are TRBV25-1 and TRBJ2-5; the D is unclear. With the DNA end fitting TRBJ2-7 better, the J assignment may be wrong. Looked up from germline, CDR1 is MGHDK and CDR2 is SYGVNS. This CDR3 has 12 amino acids.

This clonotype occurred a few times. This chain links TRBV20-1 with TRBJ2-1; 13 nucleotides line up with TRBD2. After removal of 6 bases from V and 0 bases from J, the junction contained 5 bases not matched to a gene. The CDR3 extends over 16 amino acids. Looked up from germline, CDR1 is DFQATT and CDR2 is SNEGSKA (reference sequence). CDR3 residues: CSAWTSGGSSYNEQFF. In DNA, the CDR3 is TGCAGTGCCTGGACTAGCGGGGGCAGCTCCTACAATGAGCAGTTCTTC.

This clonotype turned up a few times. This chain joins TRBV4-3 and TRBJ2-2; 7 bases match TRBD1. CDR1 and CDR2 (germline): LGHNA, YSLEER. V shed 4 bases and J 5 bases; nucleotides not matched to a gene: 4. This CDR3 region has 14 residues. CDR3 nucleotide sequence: TGCGCCAGCAGCCCTCACAGGGGTACCGGGGAGCTGTTTTTT. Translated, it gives CASSPHRGTGELFF.

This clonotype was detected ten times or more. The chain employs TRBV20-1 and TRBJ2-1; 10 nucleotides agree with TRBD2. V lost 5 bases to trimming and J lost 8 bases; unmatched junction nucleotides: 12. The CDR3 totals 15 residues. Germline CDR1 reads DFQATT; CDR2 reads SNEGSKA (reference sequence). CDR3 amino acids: CSASSRAGGHDEQFF. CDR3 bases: TGCAGTGCTTCATCCCGAGCGGGGGGGCACGATGAGCAGTTCTTC.

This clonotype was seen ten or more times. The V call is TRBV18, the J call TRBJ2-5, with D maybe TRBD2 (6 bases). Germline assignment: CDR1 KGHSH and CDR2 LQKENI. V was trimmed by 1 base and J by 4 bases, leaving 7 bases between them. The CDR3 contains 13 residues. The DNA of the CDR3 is TGTGCCAGCTCACCACTGGGAGGAGAGACCCAGTACTTC. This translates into CASSPLGGETQYF.

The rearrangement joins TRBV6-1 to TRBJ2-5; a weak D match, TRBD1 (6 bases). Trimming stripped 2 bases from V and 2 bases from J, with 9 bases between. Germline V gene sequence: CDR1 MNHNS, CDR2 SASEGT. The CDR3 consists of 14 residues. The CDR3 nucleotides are TGTGCCAGCAGTGAATTTCAGGGGCAAGAGACCCAGTACTTC. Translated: CASSEFQGQETQYF.